The source of this T cell receptor (beta chain) is a study of cytomegalovirus exposure and HLA in healthy donors. For the study at large: Per a later analysis, the roughly 670 first-cohort and under 150 validation repertoires shared one platform.

Only in-frame clones appear in the TCRdb table, and some are missing; sequencing was by immunoSEQ multiplex PCR. The repertoire holds about 160,000 clones, roughly 91% seen once, with about a tenth in the top ten. The CDR3 length is 14 residues. Germline V gene sequence: CDR1 SEHNR, CDR2 FQNEAQ (reference sequence). The V and J ends lost 5 bases and 0 bases respectively, with 10 bases between them. The sample consisted of PBMCs. The chain couples TRBV7-9 to TRBJ1-1; no reliable D call. The receptor's source is a young woman in good health and CMV-seropositive. The CDR3 protein is CASSQELMNTEAFF. In DNA form, the CDR3 reads TGTGCCAGCAGCCAGGAACTGATGAACACTGAAGCTTTCTTT.